This paragraph reports one T cell receptor (beta chain). This specimen comes from a study of control samples from healthy donors and cancer patients. Only in-frame clones appear in the TCRdb table, and some are missing; sequencing was by immunoSEQ multiplex PCR. The sample contains some 130,000 clones, about 95% of which appear only once. Germline CDR1 reads MNHEY; CDR2 reads SMNVEV (reference sequence). The CDR3 covers 15 residues. Trimming left V 5 bases short and J 0 bases short, with 13 bases between. The V and J genes are TRBV27 and TRBJ1-1; no firm D call. Material for sequencing was blood. The sequence came from a man younger than 40 in good health. This CDR3 is CASSPYGRLNTEAFF. The DNA for the CDR3 is TGTGCCAGCAGTCCCTACGGCAGACTGAACACTGAAGCTTTCTTT.